These 5 T cell receptor beta chains originate from one sample sequenced in a study of technical replicates of blood from several donors. Sequenced by immunoSEQ multiplex PCR; TCRdb stores in-frame clones only, minus some. The sample carries 65,000 to 85,000 clones, 98% recorded once. The sample comprised T cells isolated from PBMCs. The origin of the receptors is a human donor in good health.

This clone has only one observation. Compared with germline, one end of the junction differs, possibly owing to a read error. J is TRBJ2-4 and V is TRBV13; perhaps TRBD1 as D (6 bases). Germline V gene lookup returns CDR1 PRHDT and CDR2 FYEKMQ (reference sequence). CDR3 length: 14 residues. The CDR3 sequence: CASSPRTAENIQYF. DNA for the CDR3: TGTGCCAGCAGCCCGAGGACAGCCGAAAACATTCAGTACTTC. Supplemented by reference TRBV13 and TRBJ2-4, the full variable domain reads AAGVIQSPRHLIKEKRETATLKCYPIPRHDTVYWYQQGPGQDPQFLISFYEKMQSDKGSIPDRFSAQQFSDYHSELNMSSLELGDSALYFCASSPRTAENIQYFGAGTRLSVL.

The chain carries TRBV9 and TRBJ2-1, with 12 bases that match TRBD2. The CDR3 has 15 amino acids. With V trimmed by 4 bases and J by 10 bases, 9 bases remained unmatched. The germline V gene encodes CDR1 SGDLS and CDR2 YYNGEE. The CDR3 here is CASSPRTSGNLEQFF. The CDR3 DNA reads as TGTGCCAGCAGCCCAAGGACTAGCGGGAACTTAGAGCAGTTCTTC.

The chain carries TRBV5-1 and TRBJ2-2; TRBD1 might be the D (6 bases). The CDR3 sequence is 16 residues long. Trimming removed 1 base from V and 0 bases from J, with 10 bases in between. The germline V gene encodes CDR1 SGHRS and CDR2 YFSETQ. The CDR3 DNA is TGCGCCAGCAGCTTGACAGGGTCTCCGAACACCGGGGAGCTGTTTTTT. Protein: CASSLTGSPNTGELFF.

J is TRBJ1-2 and V is TRBV10-3, with 8 bases that match TRBD1. The CDR3 runs to 14 residues. CDR1 is ENHRY and CDR2 is SYGVKD in the germline V gene. The V and J ends lost 6 bases and 3 bases, in that order; junction bases with no gene match: 6. The DNA for the CDR3 is TGTGCCATCAGCGGACAGGGTGCCTACTATGGCTACACCTTC. Residues: CAISGQGAYYGYTF.

The V and J genes are TRBV4-2 and TRBJ2-1; 8 bases align to TRBD2. Per germline, CDR1 LGHNA and CDR2 YNFKEQ. This CDR3 has 17 amino acids. Trimming removed 1 base from V and 5 bases from J; junction bases left unmatched: 10. The CDR3 DNA reads as TGTGCCAGCAGCCAAGGACCTTCTGCGGGAGGAGACAATGAGCAGTTCTTC. This encodes CASSQGPSAGGDNEQFF.